The T cell receptor beta chain under discussion was sequenced for a study of OX40 agonist ivuxolimab in advanced cancers. Study in general: A mean age of approximately 60 years, range roughly 23 to 85, was recorded, and under 85% were male. Three patients had partial responses: one hepatocellular carcinoma, two cutaneous melanoma.

Deletions cut 1 base from V and 11 bases from J, with 6 bases between. The CDR3 totals 11 residues. Germline assignment: CDR1 SEHNR and CDR2 FQNEAQ (reference sequence). Libraries were prepared by immunoSEQ multiplex PCR; TCRdb keeps only in-frame clonotypes and omits some of them. This table has over 60,000 clones, 70% to 90% appearing once. The TCR originated in an adult with an advanced solid tumor such as melanoma, head and neck, liver or kidney cancer. Sequenced here: CD4+ or CD8+ T cells sorted from blood, sampled in a trial of the OX40 agonist ivuxolimab. The gene calls are TRBV7-9 and TRBJ2-1; the D is unclear. The CDR3 is CASSLGTKQFF. CDR3 nucleotides: TGTGCCAGCAGCTTAGGGACGAAGCAGTTCTTC. The entire variable domain, with the rest obtained from reference TRBV7-9 and TRBJ2-1, is as follows: DTGVSQNPRHKITKRGQNVTFRCDPISEHNRLYWYRQTLGQGPEFLTYFQNEAQLEKSRLLSDRFSAERPKGSFSTLEIQRTEQGDSAMYLCASSLGTKQFFGPGTRLTVL.